The rows below give T cell receptor beta chains drawn from one sample of a study of T cell responses to AZD1222 COVID-19 vaccine. TCRdb's table, derived via immunoSEQ multiplex PCR, lists solely in-frame clones and lacks some. This table holds around 150,000 clones, roughly 89% found once. Sequenced material: peripheral blood, taken on day 0 of AZD1222 vaccination. Receptors were obtained from an adult in good health. Each CDR3 is given with its conserved first and last residue. Each record gives: V gene, D gene, clone size, J gene, CDR3 protein, CDR3 DNA. The D gene is left open where the match is weak. Clone size is stated in some rows and not others, as once, few, many or a class when expanded.

>TRBV29-1|NA|NA|TRBJ2-2
CSVDSGLGTGELFF
TGCAGCGTTGACTCGGGCCTTGGCACCGGGGAGCTGTTTTTT
>TRBV21-1|NA|NA|TRBJ1-4
CASSKVGRGLVNEKLFF
TGTGCCAGCAGCAAAGTAGGCAGGGGGTTGGTGAATGAAAAACTGTTTTTT
>TRBV7-8|NA|NA|TRBJ1-1
CASSPPLRVQMNTEAFF
TGTGCCAGCAGCCCCCCCCTTCGGGTACAGATGAACACTGAAGCTTTCTTT
>TRBV5-6|NA|few|TRBJ1-1
CASSFNMGRMNTEAFF
TGTGCCAGCAGCTTTAATATGGGGAGGATGAACACTGAAGCTTTCTTT
>TRBV18|NA|NA|TRBJ1-4
CASSPGEKLFF
TGTGCCAGCTCACCAGGAGAAAAACTGTTTTTT
>TRBV24-1|NA|NA|TRBJ1-5
CATSDPRSSNQPQHF
TGTGCCACCAGTGATCCCCGGTCTTCCAATCAGCCCCAGCATTTT
>TRBV7-6|TRBD2|few|TRBJ2-1
CASSRLAGEYNEQFF
TGTGCCAGCAGCCGACTAGCGGGGGAATACAATGAGCAGTTCTTC
>TRBV6-5|TRBD1|NA|TRBJ2-7
CASSSTGDSTYEQYF
TGTGCCAGCAGTTCAACCGGGGACAGCACTTACGAGCAGTACTTC
>TRBV4-3|NA|NA|TRBJ1-5
CASSQAVGGRNSNQPQHF
TGCGCCAGCAGCCAAGCCGTCGGAGGTAGGAATAGCAATCAGCCCCAGCATTTT
>TRBV9|TRBD1|NA|TRBJ2-7
CASSDGTGRREQYF
TGTGCCAGCAGCGACGGGACAGGGCGGCGCGAGCAGTACTTC
>TRBV19|NA|NA|TRBJ1-6
CASSPWGESNSPLHF
TGTGCCAGTAGCCCGTGGGGGGAGAGTAATTCACCCCTCCACTTT
>TRBV27|TRBD1|NA|TRBJ1-2
CASSFARTGYGYTF
TGTGCCAGCAGTTTCGCTAGGACAGGATATGGCTACACCTTC
>TRBV11-2|TRBD2|NA|TRBJ2-1
CASSATSAGSYNEQFF
TGTGCCAGCAGCGCGACGTCAGCGGGATCCTACAATGAGCAGTTCTTC
>TRBV3-1/TRBV3-2|TRBD2|NA|TRBJ2-7
CASSQDPGGSYEQYF
TGTGCCAGCAGCCAAGATCCGGGGGGTTCCTACGAGCAGTACTTC
>TRBV30|NA|once|TRBJ1-1
CAWSVGRTTEAFF
TGTGCCTGGAGTGTAGGGAGGACCACTGAAGCTTTCTTT
>TRBV4-3|TRBD1|NA|TRBJ2-3
CASSQERAGTAADTQYF
TGCGCCAGCAGCCAAGAGAGGGCCGGGACAGCTGCAGATACGCAGTATTTT
>TRBV7-2|NA|NA|TRBJ1-6
CASSLEGRVDSPLHF
TGTGCCAGCAGCTTAGAGGGCAGGGTAGACTCACCCCTCCACTTT
>TRBV6-5|NA|NA|TRBJ1-1
CAGGGNTEAFF
TGTGCCGGGGGGGGGAACACTGAAGCTTTCTTT
>TRBV10-3|NA|NA|TRBJ1-2
CATSQDPNYGYTF
TGTGCTACCTCACAGGACCCAAACTATGGCTACACCTTC
>TRBV5-5|NA|NA|TRBJ1-4
CASSPKIEKLFF
TGTGCCAGCAGCCCCAAAATCGAAAAACTGTTTTTT
>TRBV27|TRBD1|NA|TRBJ2-2
CASSQTGTANTGELFF
TGTGCCAGCAGCCAAACCGGGACAGCGAACACCGGGGAGCTGTTTTTT
>TRBV29-1|NA|NA|TRBJ2-4
CSFLGEGDIQYF
TGCAGCTTTCTGGGGGAAGGGGACATTCAGTACTTC
>TRBV30|NA|NA|TRBJ2-1
CAWSIGAGTAYNEQFF
TGTGCCTGGAGCATAGGGGCGGGGACAGCGTACAATGAGCAGTTCTTC
>TRBV10-3|NA|NA|TRBJ1-5
CAISERQASNQPQHF
TGTGCCATCAGTGAGAGACAGGCTAGCAATCAGCCCCAGCATTTT
>TRBV5-1|NA|NA|TRBJ1-1
CASSPPRDTEAFF
TGCGCCAGCAGCCCCCCCCGAGACACTGAAGCTTTCTTT
>TRBV7-2|NA|NA|TRBJ2-7
CASSPWTAGEQYF
TGTGCCAGCAGCCCTTGGACCGCCGGAGAGCAGTACTTC
>TRBV15|NA|NA|TRBJ2-1
CATSSSSPGVHNEQFF
TGTGCCACCAGCAGCTCCTCCCCGGGGGTACACAATGAGCAGTTCTTC
>TRBV2|NA|once|TRBJ2-2
CAIYTGELFF
TGTGCCATCTACACCGGGGAGCTGTTTTTT
>TRBV3-1/TRBV3-2|TRBD1|NA|TRBJ1-4
CASSQDPTSGGEKLFF
TGTGCCAGCAGCCAAGATCCCACCTCAGGGGGTGAAAAACTGTTTTTT
>TRBV6-5|NA|NA|TRBJ2-7
CASSYGPEVPHEQYF
TGTGCCAGCAGTTACGGTCCGGAGGTCCCCCACGAGCAGTACTTC
>TRBV6-4|NA|NA|TRBJ2-1
CASSDPAGGQFF
TGTGCCAGCAGTGACCCGGCCGGGGGGCAGTTCTTC
>TRBV28|TRBD2|NA|TRBJ2-7
CASGLAGGPGEQYF
TGTGCCAGCGGACTAGCGGGAGGGCCGGGCGAGCAGTACTTC